The clone carrying this TCR beta chain was detected a few times. Its antigen remains unknown. This record comes from a study of long-term antiretroviral therapy in people with HIV. The germline V gene encodes CDR1 SGHRS and CDR2 YFSETQ. The CDR3 length is 14 residues. V was clipped by 7 bases and J by 5 bases; unmatched bases: 9. Study-wide results and limits: Clonal populations expanded prior to ART predominated within the repertoire at all time points. Control repertoires displayed wider CDR3 length ranges than the HIV repertoires.

Survey-level resolution applied to immunoSEQ assay v3.0. Profiled with immunoSEQ multiplex PCR; TCRdb holds only in-frame clones, not every one. The table lists about 28,000 clones, roughly 84% of them singletons. Sample: unsorted PBMCs, taken 2.7 to 2.8 years after starting antiretroviral therapy. This TCR was sampled from a man younger than 40 with HIV. V and J are TRBV5-1 and TRBJ2-7; 10 bases map to TRBD1. The CDR3 nucleotides read TGCGCCAGCTACCGCGGGACAGGGGTCGACGAGCAGTACTTC. It is translated as CASYRGTGVDEQYF.